The 13 T cell receptor beta chains in this list originate from one sample, sequenced in a study of shared clonotypes between healthy human individuals. Some clones are missing from TCRdb's copy, which holds only in-frame ones; the method was immunoSEQ multiplex PCR. The table lists 900,000 to 1,200,000 clones, approximately 78% of them singletons, with around 0.6% in the top ten. Sequencing was carried out using memory CD4+ T cells from PBMCs. Subset specified: CD45RA-negative fraction. These receptors were obtained from a man aged 18 to 29 in good health. Some clones in this sample may be carry-over from other donors' samples.

The chain carries TRBV28 and TRBJ1-2, with 7 nucleotides matching TRBD1. The germline CDR1 and CDR2 sequences are MDHEN and SYDVKM. This CDR3 is built from 13 residues. J lost 8 bases, V lost 5 bases, and 8 bases had no gene match. CDR3 nucleotides: TGTGCCAGCAGTCTAAAGACAGGGAGCGGCTACACCTTC. It specifies CASSLKTGSGYTF.

The J gene is TRBJ1-2, the V gene TRBV28, with D possibly being TRBD1 (6 bases). The CDR3 runs to 14 residues. V was clipped by 2 bases and J by 3 bases, with 10 bases between them. Germline CDR1 and CDR2: MDHEN and SYDVKM. CDR3 DNA sequence: TGTGCCAGCAGTTTAATCGCAGGGGACTATGGCTACACCTTC. This translates into CASSLIAGDYGYTF.

The J gene is TRBJ1-6, the V gene TRBV9; D remains unclear. This CDR3 is 17 amino acids long. V was pared by 1 base and J by 7 bases, with 18 bases between. The V gene's germline CDR1 is SGDLS and CDR2 YYNGEE. CDR3 protein: CASSVQRMGSPNSPLHF. The DNA for the CDR3 is TGTGCCAGCAGCGTACAGCGGATGGGATCCCCCAATTCACCCCTCCACTTT.

This clone was seen a few times. The chain employs TRBV5-5 and TRBJ1-3; TRBD1 matches 7 bases. The CDR3 consists of 16 residues. V was pared by 0 bases and J by 0 bases, with 3 bases of the junction left unmatched. Germline assignment: CDR1 SGHKS and CDR2 YYEKEE (reference sequence). The CDR3 DNA is TGTGCCAGCAGCTTGGGAGGGGGCAACTCTGGAAACACCATATATTTT. This gives the protein CASSLGGGNSGNTIYF.

The chain uses TRBV30 and TRBJ1-2; D might be TRBD1 (5 bases). CDR1 and CDR2 from the germline V gene are GTSNPN and SVGIG (reference sequence). The CDR3 is made up of 13 amino acids. The V end lost 5 bases, the J end lost 7 bases, and 17 bases lay between the germline ends. The CDR3 nucleotides read TGTGCCTGGGATGGGACGGGGGATCGTGGCTACACCTTC. Protein: CAWDGTGDRGYTF.

The CDR3 spells CASSLVGPDTQYF. For the CDR3, the DNA is TGTGCCAGCAGTTTAGTGGGGCCAGATACGCAGTATTTT. The J gene is TRBJ2-3, the V gene TRBV28; D is perhaps TRBD1 (5 bases). Trimming stripped 2 bases from V and 4 bases from J, with 7 bases between. CDR1 and CDR2 from the germline V gene are MDHEN and SYDVKM. The CDR3 length is 13 residues.

The rearrangement joins TRBV5-1 to TRBJ2-3, with 9 positions matching TRBD2. CDR3 size: 18 residues. The germline gives CDR1 SGHRS, CDR2 YFSETQ. Trimming cost V 0 bases and J 0 bases; bases outside gene matches: 8. CDR3 sequence reads: CASSLGGSGGASTDTQYF. The DNA for the CDR3 is TGCGCCAGCAGCTTGGGAGGTAGCGGGGGCGCTAGCACAGATACGCAGTATTTT.

This chain joins TRBV4-1 and TRBJ1-1; 8 positions agree with TRBD1. V gave up 5 bases and J gave up 5 bases; unmatched junction bases: 7. The CDR3 sequence is 14 residues long. CDR1 is MGHRA and CDR2 is YSYEKL in the germline V gene. The CDR3 sequence is CASSADRVRTEAFF. In nucleotides, the CDR3 is TGCGCCAGCAGCGCGGACAGGGTACGAACTGAAGCTTTCTTT.

The V gene is TRBV7-3, the J gene TRBJ2-1; 11 bases fit TRBD2. V lost 1 base to trimming and J lost 9 bases; unmatched junction nucleotides: 5. The CDR3 has 15 residues. Per the germline V gene, CDR1 is SGHTA and CDR2 is FQGTGA. CDR3 amino acids: CASSLRGLAGGEQFF. The CDR3 region has the DNA TGTGCCAGCAGCTTAAGAGGGCTAGCGGGAGGTGAGCAGTTCTTC.

The count of this clone is one. The chain joins TRBV29-1 to TRBJ1-1; tentatively, D is TRBD1 (5 bases). V dropped 8 bases and J dropped 4 bases, with 14 bases sitting between them. CDR3 size: 12 residues. The germline CDR1 and CDR2 sequences are SQVTM and ANQGSEA. The CDR3 is CSLGEASTEAFF. The CDR3 coding sequence is TGCAGCTTGGGGGAAGCGAGCACTGAAGCTTTCTTT.

On this clone: This may come from a read error, since a much larger clone is one base off. The chain combines TRBV7-6 with TRBJ1-5; no definite D call. Germline CDR1 and CDR2: SGHVS and FNYEAQ. The V end lost 2 bases, the J end lost 4 bases, and 6 bases lay between the germline ends. This CDR3 has 13 residues. The CDR3 sequence: CASSLQENQPQHF. As DNA, the CDR3 is TGTGCCAGCAGCTTACAGGAGAATCAGCCCCAGCATTTT.

The rearrangement joins TRBV2 to TRBJ2-5; 11 nucleotides match TRBD2. The CDR3 contains 14 residues. Trimming removed 7 bases from V and 2 bases from J; junction bases left unmatched: 3. The germline gives CDR1 SNHLY, CDR2 FYNNEI. CDR3 bases: TGTGCCAGCAATAGCGGGAGGGAACAAGAGACCCAGTACTTC. Translation: CASNSGREQETQYF.

The genes are TRBV5-1 and TRBJ2-2, with 7 positions matching TRBD2. With 0 bases clipped from V and 1 base from J, the junction kept 6 bases outside the gene matches. This CDR3 is 17 amino acids long. Germline values: CDR1 SGHRS, CDR2 YFSETQ. This CDR3 reads CASSLANSGWNTGELFF. The DNA of the CDR3 is TGCGCCAGCAGCTTGGCCAATAGCGGGTGGAACACCGGGGAGCTGTTTTTT.